Listed here are 3 T cell receptor beta chains from one sample, sequenced in a study of human CD8 memory T cell subsets. TCR beta was sequenced from UMI-tagged 5' RACE libraries. From the 5' RACE reads, TCRdb lists one entry per CDR3 protein and no DNA. This sample's table reports more than 15,000 distinct CDR3 sequences. Sequencing was performed on CD8+ stem-like memory T cells (TSCM and TCM) sorted from PBMCs. Subset denoted: stem-like memory CD8 T cells (TSTEM), CCR7+ PD-1- TIGIT-. These receptors were taken from a human donor in good health.

The chain combines TRBV6-2 or TRBV6-3 with TRBJ2-7; TCRdb's assignment of TRBD1 cannot be checked, as there is no DNA. CDR1 and CDR2 (germline): MNHEY, SVGEGT. The length of the CDR3 is 11 residues. This CDR3 reads CASSYGREQYF.

This chain joins TRBV30 and TRBJ2-3; TCRdb indicates TRBD1, and absent DNA this call remains unverified. The CDR3 contains 13 residues. The germline gives CDR1 GTSNPN, CDR2 SVGIG (reference sequence). CDR3: CACSGEITDTQYF.

This chain joins TRBV24-1 and TRBJ1-1. The CDR3 is made up of 13 amino acids. Germline CDR1 KGHDR, CDR2 SFDVKD. The CDR3 sequence is CATSAGHWTEAFF.